This TCR beta chain emerged from a study of response to subunit inactivated influenza vaccine. Study results and limitations: Only a handful of new T cells, the authors suggested, are recruited with each seasonal influenza vaccination.

This clonotype has more than one count but fewer than ten. The antigen remains undetermined. TCRdb reprocessed the RT-PCR reads via MiXCR and lists one record per CDR3 protein. The sample yields hundreds of thousands of distinct CDR3 sequences, around 13% seen once. V lost 7 bases, J lost 0 bases, and 16 bases lay in between. This CDR3 spans 15 amino acids. In germline, CDR1 is SQVTM, CDR2 ANQGSEA. The rearrangement joins TRBV29-1 to TRBJ2-1; no clear D gene. The TCR sequence derives from a man in his forties or fifties who received an inactivated influenza vaccine. This material consisted of PBMCs from blood, taken around 14 days before vaccination. This CDR3 is CSGAGGPHSYNEQFF. The CDR3 DNA follows: TGCAGCGGGGCCGGCGGACCTCACTCCTACAATGAGCAGTTCTTC.